This T cell receptor beta chain was sequenced for a study of cytomegalovirus exposure and HLA in healthy donors. Study results and caveats: The study flagged roughly 150 TCR beta chains as cytomegalovirus-associated. An apparent linkage of common viral pathogens to several of the most significant clusters emerged in a later analysis. For most subjects, TCR beta sequences were reported to predict HLA-A and HLA-B alleles with accuracy.

This clone showed up just a few times. The antigen is unknown. This CDR3 spans 15 amino acids. V lost 6 bases, J lost 3 bases, and 6 bases stayed unmatched. Germline V gives CDR1 MNHEY, CDR2 SVGAGI. Primers: 60 Vbeta forward and 13 Jbeta reverse. Assay used: immunoSEQ multiplex PCR; TCRdb lists only in-frame clones, some missing. Of just over 80,000 clones detected, around 79% appear once; the ten largest clones hold less than 6.5%. The V and J genes are TRBV6-5 and TRBJ1-5; 9 nucleotides match TRBD1. The clonotype originates from a man younger than 35 in good health and CMV-seropositive. Sequenced sample: PBMCs. In nucleotides, the CDR3 is TGTGCCAGCAGCACCGACAGGGGGTACAATCAGCCCCAGCATTTT. This codes for CASSTDRGYNQPQHF.